This TCR beta chain was retrieved from a study of T-cell memory formation after mild COVID-19. TCRdb used MiXCR to reprocess the 5' RACE reads, holding one entry per CDR3 protein. The sample lists about 150,000 distinct CDR3 sequences; 6% to 6.5% were seen once. At least ten counts were recorded for this clonotype. Its antigen is unidentified. Germline V gene data show CDR1 as LGHDT and CDR2 as YNNKEL (reference sequence). The length of the CDR3 is 15 residues. Trimming took 1 base from V and 2 from J, leaving 9 bases between them. Notes on the study in general: What remained unconfirmed was the SARS-CoV-2 specificity of second-wave clones peaking on day 37. In pre-infection memory, a portion of responding clones appeared, which suggested that cross-reactive memory joined. A second wave expanding day 15 to 37 was CD4+-biased; contracting clones were balanced.

The chain has TRBV3-1 and TRBJ1-3; no clear D. This receptor was taken from an adult woman who had mild COVID-19 (a few samples of this study predate the infection). Cell type and time point are not known. The material sequenced was PBMCs or a T cell subset sorted from them (not recorded which). Here the CDR3 reads CASSQVKVTGNTIYF. CDR3 DNA: TGTGCCAGCAGCCAAGTTAAGGTTACTGGAAACACCATATATTTT.